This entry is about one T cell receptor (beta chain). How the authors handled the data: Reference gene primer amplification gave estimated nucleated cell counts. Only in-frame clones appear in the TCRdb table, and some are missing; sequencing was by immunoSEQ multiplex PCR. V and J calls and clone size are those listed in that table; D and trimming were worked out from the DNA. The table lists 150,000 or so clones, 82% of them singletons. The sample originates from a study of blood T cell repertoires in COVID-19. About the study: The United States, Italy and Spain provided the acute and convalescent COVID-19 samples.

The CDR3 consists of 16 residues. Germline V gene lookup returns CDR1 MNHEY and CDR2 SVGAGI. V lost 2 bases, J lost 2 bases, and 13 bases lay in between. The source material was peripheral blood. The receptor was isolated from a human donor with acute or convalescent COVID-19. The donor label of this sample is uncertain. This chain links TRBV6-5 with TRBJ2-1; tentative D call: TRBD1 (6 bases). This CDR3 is CASSYRLGAPYNEQFF. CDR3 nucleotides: TGTGCCAGCAGTTACAGGCTGGGGGCACCCTACAATGAGCAGTTCTTC.